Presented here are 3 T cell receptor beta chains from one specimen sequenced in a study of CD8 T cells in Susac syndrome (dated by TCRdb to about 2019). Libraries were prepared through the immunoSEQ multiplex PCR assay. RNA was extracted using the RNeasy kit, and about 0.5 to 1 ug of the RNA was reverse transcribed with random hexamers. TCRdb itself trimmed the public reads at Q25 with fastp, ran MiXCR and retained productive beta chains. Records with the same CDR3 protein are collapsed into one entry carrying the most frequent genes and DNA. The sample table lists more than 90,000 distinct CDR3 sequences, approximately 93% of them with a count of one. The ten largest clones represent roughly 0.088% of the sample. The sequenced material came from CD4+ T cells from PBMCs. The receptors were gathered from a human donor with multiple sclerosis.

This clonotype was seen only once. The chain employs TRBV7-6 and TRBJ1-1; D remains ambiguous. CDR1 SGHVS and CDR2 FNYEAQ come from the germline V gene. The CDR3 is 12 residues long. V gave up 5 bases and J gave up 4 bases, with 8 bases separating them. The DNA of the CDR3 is TGTGCCAGCAGCCTTAGCGGCACTGAAGCTTTCTTT. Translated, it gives CASSLSGTEAFF.

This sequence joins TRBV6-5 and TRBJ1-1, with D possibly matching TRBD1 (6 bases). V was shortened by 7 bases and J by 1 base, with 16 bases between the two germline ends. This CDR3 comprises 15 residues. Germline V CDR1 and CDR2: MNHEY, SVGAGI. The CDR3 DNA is TGTGCCAGCACCCCCCCTGGGGGGCGGAACACTGAAGCTTTCTTT. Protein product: CASTPPGGRNTEAFF.

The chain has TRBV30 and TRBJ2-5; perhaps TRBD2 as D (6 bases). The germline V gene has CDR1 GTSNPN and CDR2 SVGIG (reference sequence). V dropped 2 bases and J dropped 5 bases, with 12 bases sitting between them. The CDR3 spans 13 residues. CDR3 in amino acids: CAWSFFRGETQYF. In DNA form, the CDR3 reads TGTGCCTGGAGTTTCTTTCGGGGGGAGACCCAGTACTTC. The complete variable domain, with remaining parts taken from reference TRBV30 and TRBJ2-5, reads SQTIHQWPATLVQPVGSPLSLECTVEGTSNPNLYWYRQAAGRGLQLLFYSVGIGQISSEVPQNLSASRPQDRQFILSSKKLLLSDSGFYLCAWSFFRGETQYFGPGTRLLVL.